This record covers a single T cell receptor (beta chain). The CDR3 extends over 15 amino acids. Trimming removed 0 bases from V and 4 bases from J, with 12 bases in between. CDR1 and CDR2 from the germline V gene are LGHNA and YSLEER. Profiled with immunoSEQ multiplex PCR; TCRdb holds only in-frame clones, not every one. Among a few hundred thousand clones listed, approximately 85% were seen once. Residents of about 25 US areas, aged roughly 18 to 95 years, made up the participants. This record comes from a study of blood T cell repertoires in COVID-19. This receptor was obtained from a man aged 30-40 years who had recovered from COVID-19. V is TRBV4-3 and J is TRBJ1-1, with TRBD1 as a possible D gene (6 bases). The source material was PBMCs or T cells enriched from blood (not recorded which). The CDR3 protein is CASSQDKDSFTEAFF. CDR3 DNA sequence: TGCGCCAGCAGCCAAGATAAGGACAGCTTCACTGAAGCTTTCTTT.